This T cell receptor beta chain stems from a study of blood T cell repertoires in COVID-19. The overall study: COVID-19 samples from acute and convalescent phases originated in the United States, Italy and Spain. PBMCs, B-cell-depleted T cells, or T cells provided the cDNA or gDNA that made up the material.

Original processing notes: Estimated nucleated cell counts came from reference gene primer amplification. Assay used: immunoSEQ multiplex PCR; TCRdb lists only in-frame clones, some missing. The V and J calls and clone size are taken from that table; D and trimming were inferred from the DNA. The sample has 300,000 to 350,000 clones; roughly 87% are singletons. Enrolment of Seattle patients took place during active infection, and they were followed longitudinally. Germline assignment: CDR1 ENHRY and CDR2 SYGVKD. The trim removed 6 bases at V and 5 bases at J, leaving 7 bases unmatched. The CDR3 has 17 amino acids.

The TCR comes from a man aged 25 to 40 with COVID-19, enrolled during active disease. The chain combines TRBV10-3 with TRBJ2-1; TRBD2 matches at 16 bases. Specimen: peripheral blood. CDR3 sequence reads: CAISGPGLAGGHNEQFF. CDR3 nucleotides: TGTGCCATCAGCGGTCCGGGACTAGCGGGAGGGCACAATGAGCAGTTCTTC.